Listed below are T cell receptor beta chains from one sample, sequenced in a study of T-cell memory formation after mild COVID-19. TCRdb passed the 5' RACE reads through MiXCR, listing each CDR3 protein once. The table lists roughly 620,000 distinct CDR3 sequences, approximately 19% of them singletons. Sequencing was done on a sample of PBMCs or a T cell subset sorted from them (not recorded which). These receptors all stem from an adult woman who had mild COVID-19 (a few samples of this study predate the infection). Cell type and time point are not known. Each CDR3 is given with its conserved first and last residue. Fields, in order: CDR3 length, V gene, clone size, D gene, J gene, CDR3 DNA, CDR3 protein. A D gene is named only where the DNA matches it firmly. Clone size is given for some rows only: seen once, a few or many times, or a class if the clone is expanded.

>15|TRBV7-3|NA|NA|TRBJ1-2
TGTGCCAGCAGCTTAACAGGGAGCACCCCCTATGGCTACACCTTC
CASSLTGSTPYGYTF
>15|TRBV3-1|few|TRBD1|TRBJ1-4
TGTGCCAGCAGCCTCCTGACAGGGGGCGGTGAAAAACTGTTTTTT
CASSLLTGGGEKLFF
>13|TRBV20-1|few|TRBD2|TRBJ2-3
TGCAGTCCTAGCGGGGGTCCCACAGATACGCAGTATTTT
CSPSGGPTDTQYF
>16|TRBV12-3/TRBV12-4|few|NA|TRBJ1-5
TGTGCCAGCGCTTTTCAGGACTTTAACCGGAATCAGCCCCAGCATTTT
CASAFQDFNRNQPQHF
>13|TRBV2|NA|TRBD1|TRBJ2-7
TGTGCCAGCAGTGTGGGCAGGGGGAACGAGCAGTACTTC
CASSVGRGNEQYF
>17|TRBV7-9|few|TRBD2|TRBJ2-5
TGTGCCAGCAGCTTACCCCGGACTAGCGGGGGGGCAGGGACCCAGTACTTC
CASSLPRTSGGAGTQYF
>15|TRBV9|NA|TRBD2|TRBJ2-7
TGTGCCAGCAGCGGGACTAGCGGGGTTCCGGGCGAGCAGTACTTC
CASSGTSGVPGEQYF
>15|TRBV12-3/TRBV12-4|NA|TRBD2|TRBJ2-1
TGTGCCAGCATCCCCGGGGGGGGACTTTACAATGAGCAGTTCTTC
CASIPGGGLYNEQFF
>17|TRBV5-1|few|NA|TRBJ2-5
TGCGCCAGCAGCTTGCTTCTAGGGGCCAAAGAAGGAGAGACCCAGTACTTC
CASSLLLGAKEGETQYF
>14|TRBV9|NA|TRBD2|TRBJ2-7
TGTGCCAGCAGCGTAGCTAGCGGGGGGAACGAGCAGTACTTC
CASSVASGGNEQYF
>13|TRBV20-1|NA|TRBD1|TRBJ2-1
TGCAGTGCTAGGGGGGACAGGGGCAATGAGCAGTTCTTC
CSARGDRGNEQFF
>15|TRBV27|few|TRBD2|TRBJ2-7
TGTGCCAGCAGTTTAGGAGCGGGGGGCTGGAACGAGCAGTACTTC
CASSLGAGGWNEQYF
>15|TRBV12-3/TRBV12-4|many|NA|TRBJ2-7
TGTGCCAGCAGTCAGAGCGAGCTAATCTCCTACGAGCAGTACTTC
CASSQSELISYEQYF
>16|TRBV5-1|many|TRBD2|TRBJ2-7
TGCGCCAGCAGCTTGACCCGACTAGCGGACTCCTACGAGCAGTACTTC
CASSLTRLADSYEQYF
>18|TRBV20-1|NA|TRBD1|TRBJ1-6
TGCAGTGCTCAACTTCCGACAGGGAGGATAACCTATAATTCACCCCTCCACTTT
CSAQLPTGRITYNSPLHF
>14|TRBV7-2|NA|TRBD1|TRBJ1-2
TGTGCCAGCAGCTTAGGGACAGGCCAGGAGGGCTACACCTTC
CASSLGTGQEGYTF
>15|TRBV6-1|few|NA|TRBJ2-7
TGTGCCAGCAGTGAAGCTCCGGGGGGCAGAAGCTTCGAGTACTTC
CASSEAPGGRSFEYF
>14|TRBV4-3|once|NA|TRBJ1-1
TGCGCCAGCAGCCAAGAAGGGGGGCAGGCTGAAGCTTTCTTT
CASSQEGGQAEAFF
>14|TRBV9|few|TRBD1|TRBJ2-7
TGTGCCAGCAGCGTGGGGGGACAGGGTTACGAGCAGTACTTC
CASSVGGQGYEQYF
>14|TRBV5-1|many|NA|TRBJ2-3
TGCGCCAGCAGCTTGGGGCAGGGCGAAGATACGCAGTATTTT
CASSLGQGEDTQYF
>15|TRBV7-9|few|TRBD1|TRBJ1-1
TGTGCCAGCAGCTTATCGGGACAGGTGAACACTGAAGCTTTCTTT
CASSLSGQVNTEAFF
>16|TRBV5-1|few|TRBD2|TRBJ2-1
TGCGCCAGCAGCGGTTACAGCGGGGGATCCTACAATGAGCAGTTCTTC
CASSGYSGGSYNEQFF
>13|TRBV29-1|few|NA|TRBJ1-2
TGCAGCGTTGAGTGGGCGGCTAACTATGGCTACACCTTC
CSVEWAANYGYTF
>14|TRBV6-5|many|TRBD1|TRBJ1-5
TGTGCCAGCAGCCCGGACAGGGGCAATCAGCCCCAGCATTTT
CASSPDRGNQPQHF
>14|TRBV11-2|few|NA|TRBJ2-5
TGTGCCAGCAGCCCCGGGCCCGATAGAGAGACCCAGTACTTC
CASSPGPDRETQYF
>18|TRBV11-2|few|TRBD2|TRBJ2-3
TGTGCCAGCAGCTTGTCGGTTAGCGGGGGCGATTTGGCAGATACGCAGTATTTT
CASSLSVSGGDLADTQYF
>15|TRBV7-9|many|TRBD1|TRBJ1-1
TGTGCCAGCAGCTTACCGACGGACAGGGCCACTGAAGCTTTCTTT
CASSLPTDRATEAFF
>12|TRBV27|few|NA|TRBJ2-3
TGTGCCAGCAGTTCAGTTTTAGATACGCAGTATTTT
CASSSVLDTQYF
>14|TRBV7-3|NA|NA|TRBJ2-7
TGTGCCAGCAGCCTAAATCGCGGCTCGGGGGAGCAGTACTTC
CASSLNRGSGEQYF
>18|TRBV6-5|many|TRBD2|TRBJ2-5
TGTGCCAGCAGTTCCTCGGGACTAGCGGGAGGGCCCACAGAGACCCAGTACTTC
CASSSSGLAGGPTETQYF
>14|TRBV12-3/TRBV12-4|few|NA|TRBJ1-2
TGTGCCAGCAGTTTACCTCGGGCATTGGGTGGCTACACCTTC
CASSLPRALGGYTF
>17|TRBV6-2/TRBV6-3|few|TRBD2|TRBJ2-2
TGTGCCAGCAGTTACCCCGGACTAGCGGGAGGCACCGGGGAGCTGTTTTTT
CASSYPGLAGGTGELFF
>17|TRBV4-1|few|NA|TRBJ2-7
TGCGCCAGCAGCCAAGCCGACTTCAACCCGAGCTCCTACGAGCAGTACTTC
CASSQADFNPSSYEQYF
>17|TRBV7-3|NA|NA|TRBJ2-1
TGTGCCAGCAGCTTACAACCGGGGCTTAGCTCCTACAATGAGCAGTTCTTC
CASSLQPGLSSYNEQFF
>14|TRBV11-2|NA|TRBD1|TRBJ2-7
TGTGCCAGCAGTCCACTTAGGGGACAGGGGGAGCAGTACTTC
CASSPLRGQGEQYF
>12|TRBV12-3/TRBV12-4|NA|NA|TRBJ1-2
TGTGCCAGCAGGCCCGGGCTCGGGGGCTACACCTTC
CASRPGLGGYTF